These 31 T cell receptor beta chains were all obtained from the same sample, sequenced in a study of OX40 agonist ivuxolimab in advanced cancers. Generated by immunoSEQ multiplex PCR, the TCRdb table keeps only in-frame clones and is missing some. Here the sample spans 35,000 to 50,000 clones, 80% to 90% being singletons. The material was CD4+ or CD8+ T cells sorted from blood, obtained in a trial of the OX40 agonist ivuxolimab. The receptor set was obtained from an adult with an advanced solid tumor such as melanoma, head and neck, liver or kidney cancer.

The rearrangement uses TRBV7-6 and TRBJ2-3; D ambiguous. The CDR3 contains 12 residues. From germline, CDR1 is SGHVS and CDR2 FNYEAQ. V was pared by 1 base and J by 4 bases, with 3 bases between. CDR3 region: CASSLEADTQYF. CDR3 in DNA: TGTGCCAGCAGCTTAGAGGCAGATACGCAGTATTTT.

The chain employs TRBV18 and TRBJ1-1; TRBD1 might be the D (5 bases). The V end was cut by 4 bases, the J end by 3 bases, with 9 bases between. Germline V CDR1 and CDR2: KGHSH, LQKENI. The CDR3 has 13 amino acids. CDR3 DNA sequence: TGTGCCAGCTCACGCGGGGGGGACACTGAAGCTTTCTTT. Residues: CASSRGGDTEAFF. The variable domain in full, completed from reference TRBV18 and TRBJ1-1, reads NAGVMQNPRHLVRRRGQEARLRCSPMKGHSHVYWYRQLPEEGLKFMVYLQKENIIDESGMPKERFSAEFPKEGPSILRIQQVVRGDSAAYFCASSRGGDTEAFFGQGTRLTVV.

The chain carries TRBV27 and TRBJ2-3, with a tentative D call TRBD2 (5 bases). Trimming stripped 7 bases from V and 2 bases from J, with 13 bases between. CDR3 size: 14 residues. CDR1 MNHEY and CDR2 SMNVEV come from the germline V gene (reference sequence). CDR3 DNA: TGTGCCAGCACCCGTCGGGAATCCACAGATACGCAGTATTTT. It is translated as CASTRRESTDTQYF.

The chain couples TRBV6-1 to TRBJ1-1; D is perhaps TRBD1 (6 bases). V was cut by 7 bases and J by 4 bases, with 16 bases left in between. The CDR3 totals 14 residues. Germline values: CDR1 MNHNS, CDR2 SASEGT. The CDR3 DNA reads TGTGCCAGCACTGACAGGAGGTCTTCCACTGAAGCTTTCTTT. This translates into CASTDRRSSTEAFF.

The genes are TRBV7-9 and TRBJ1-5; D gene ambiguous. This CDR3 region has 13 residues. Germline V gene lookup returns CDR1 SEHNR and CDR2 FQNEAQ (reference sequence). Trimming stripped 1 base from V and 7 bases from J, with 8 bases between. The CDR3 region is CASSLGEWQPQHF. In DNA, the CDR3 is TGTGCCAGCAGCTTAGGTGAGTGGCAGCCCCAGCATTTT.

The V gene is TRBV29-1, the J gene TRBJ2-1; TRBD2 matches 15 bases. The germline V gene has CDR1 SQVTM and CDR2 ANQGSEA. J was trimmed by 6 bases and V by 4 bases; bases with no gene match: 1. This CDR3 has 14 amino acids. The CDR3 sequence: CSVGGLAGGNEQFF. The CDR3 DNA reads TGCAGCGTTGGGGGACTAGCGGGAGGCAATGAGCAGTTCTTC.

This clone appeared a single time. The chain recombines TRBV28 with TRBJ2-3; D not certain. This CDR3 region has 13 residues. Trimming removed 5 bases from V and 2 bases from J, with 8 bases in between. Per the germline V gene, CDR1 is MDHEN and CDR2 is SYDVKM. DNA of the CDR3: TGTGCCAGCAGTACCTACCTCACAGATACGCAGTATTTT. This sequence encodes CASSTYLTDTQYF.

This clone was found once. The chain couples TRBV7-9 to TRBJ1-6, with 7 bases matching TRBD1. The CDR3 runs to 13 residues. Germline trimming cut 5 bases from V and 8 bases from J; bases unmatched to any gene: 3. Germline CDR1 reads SEHNR; CDR2 reads FQNEAQ (reference sequence). This CDR3 is CASSLGQYSPLHF. CDR3 nucleotides: TGTGCCAGCAGCCTGGGACAGTATTCACCCCTCCACTTT.

This clone was seen once. The gene calls are TRBV20-1 and TRBJ2-7, with 9 bases lining up with TRBD1. The CDR3 has 11 residues. CDR1 and CDR2 (germline): DFQATT, SNEGSKA (reference sequence). V shed 6 bases, J shed 8 bases, and the junction held 5 bases outside the gene matches. The CDR3 bases are TGCAGTGCCCCGGACAGGGGCAAGCAGTACTTC. Residues: CSAPDRGKQYF.

The chain links TRBV10-3 to TRBJ2-2, with 9 bases aligning to TRBD2. CDR3 length equals 16 residues. Germline V gene data show CDR1 as ENHRY and CDR2 as SYGVKD. The V and J ends lost 3 bases and 5 bases, in that order; junction bases with no gene match: 7. The CDR3 nucleotides read TGTGCCATCAGTGAATCAGCGGGAGGTAAAACCGGGGAGCTGTTTTTT. Protein sequence: CAISESAGGKTGELFF.

This clone was recorded once. This chain joins TRBV30 and TRBJ2-5; D is uncertain. The V end lost 0 bases, the J end lost 0 bases, and 2 bases lay between the germline ends. The CDR3 contains 12 residues. Per germline, CDR1 GTSNPN and CDR2 SVGIG (reference sequence). The CDR3, as DNA: TGTGCCTGGAGTGTATACCAAGAGACCCAGTACTTC. It encodes CAWSVYQETQYF.

This chain links TRBV6-6 with TRBJ1-2, with D perhaps matching TRBD1 (6 bases). The CDR3 has 12 residues. Trimming removed 11 bases from V and 7 bases from J, with 17 bases in between. Germline CDR1 reads MNHNY; CDR2 reads SVGAGI (reference sequence). CDR3 bases: TGTGCCGAGGGGGGGGATCTGGGTGGCTACACCTTC. Translating it yields CAEGGDLGGYTF.

The gene calls are TRBV19 and TRBJ1-2; no firm D call. Trimming stripped 7 bases from V and 4 bases from J, with 13 bases between. Germline assignment: CDR1 LNHDA and CDR2 SQIVND (reference sequence). The CDR3 is 13 amino acids. CDR3 nucleotides: TGTGCCAGTATCGGGCAGGACGTCTATGGCTACACCTTC. Encoded protein: CASIGQDVYGYTF.

This chain joins TRBV5-4 and TRBJ2-7, with 12 positions matching TRBD2. Germline V gene lookup returns CDR1 SGHNT and CDR2 YYREEE (reference sequence). J lost 3 bases, V lost 3 bases, and 7 bases had no gene match. The CDR3 is made up of 16 amino acids. CDR3 nucleotide sequence: TGTGCCAGCAGCTCACGGACTAGCGGGACACTCTACGAGCAGTACTTC. This codes for CASSSRTSGTLYEQYF.

The rearrangement joins TRBV28 to TRBJ2-7; D call uncertain. Per germline, CDR1 MDHEN and CDR2 SYDVKM. The CDR3 loop spans 11 amino acids. The V gene lost 2 bases and the J gene lost 8 bases, with 7 bases spanning the gap. The CDR3 nucleotides are TGTGCCAGCAGTTTAGGGCGGAAGCAGTACTTC. Translated: CASSLGRKQYF.

The chain joins TRBV5-1 to TRBJ2-7; tentatively, D is TRBD2 (5 bases). Germline values: CDR1 SGHRS, CDR2 YFSETQ. The CDR3 has 13 amino acids. The ends were cut back, 1 base at V and 4 bases at J, with 9 bases in the middle. The CDR3 bases are TGCGCCAGCAGCTTGAACGGCGGGTACGAGCAGTACTTC. It is translated as CASSLNGGYEQYF. Full variable domain (outside the CDR3, taken from reference TRBV5-1 and TRBJ2-7): KAGVTQTPRYLIKTRGQQVTLSCSPISGHRSVSWYQQTPGQGLQFLFEYFSETQRNKGNFPGRFSGRQFSNSRSEMNVSTLELGDSALYLCASSLNGGYEQYFGPGTRLTVT.

The rearrangement uses TRBV5-6 and TRBJ2-2, with D hard to call. The CDR3 consists of 14 residues. Trimming stripped 2 bases from V and 6 bases from J, with 11 bases between. Germline CDR1 and CDR2: SGHDT and YYEEEE. The CDR3 region has the DNA TGTGCCAGCAGCTTTAGTATAATAGCCGGGGAGCTGTTTTTT. This sequence encodes CASSFSIIAGELFF. The entire variable domain, with the rest obtained from reference TRBV5-6 and TRBJ2-2, is as follows: DAGVTQSPTHLIKTRGQQVTLRCSPKSGHDTVSWYQQALGQGPQFIFQYYEEEERQRGNFPDRFSGHQFPNYSSELNVNALLLGDSALYLCASSFSIIAGELFFGEGSRLTVL.

The chain carries TRBV6-5 and TRBJ1-6; the match to TRBD1 covers 10 bases. The V segment lost 6 bases and the J segment 8 bases; nucleotides outside the gene matches: 1. Per germline, CDR1 MNHEY and CDR2 SVGAGI. This CDR3 spans 13 amino acids. The CDR3 DNA follows: TGTGCCAGCAGGGACAGGGGGGATTCACCCCTCCACTTT. It encodes CASRDRGDSPLHF.

Relative to its sample, this clone is medium-sized. CDR3 loop: CASSPGLALEQYF. The CDR3 nucleotides read TGTGCCAGCAGTCCCGGACTAGCGCTAGAGCAGTACTTC. The rearrangement joins TRBV11-2 to TRBJ2-7, with 9 bases aligning to TRBD2. Germline V gives CDR1 SGHAT, CDR2 FQNNGV. Unmatched junction bases numbered 7, after V lost 6 bases and J lost 7 bases. This CDR3 comprises 13 residues.

The rearrangement joins TRBV6-5 to TRBJ2-6; 7 bases map to TRBD1. V shed 4 bases, J shed 2 bases, and the junction held 5 bases outside the gene matches. CDR1 is MNHEY and CDR2 is SVGAGI in the germline V gene. The CDR3 is 16 amino acids. This chain's CDR3 is CASSFQTGTGANVLTF. CDR3 DNA: TGTGCCAGCAGTTTCCAGACAGGGACTGGGGCCAACGTCCTGACTTTC.

The V call is TRBV6-6, the J call TRBJ1-2, with 9 bases aligning to TRBD1. The CDR3 has 13 amino acids. Germline loops: CDR1 MNHNY, CDR2 SVGAGI (reference sequence). V gave up 3 bases and J gave up 7 bases; unmatched junction bases: 3. DNA of the CDR3: TGTGCCAGCAGTTATACAGGGGGCGGTGGCTACACCTTC. It translates to CASSYTGGGGYTF.

The V and J genes are TRBV7-8 and TRBJ2-5; 9 positions match TRBD1. The DNA end lines up better with TRBJ2-7; the J call may be wrong. The germline V gene has CDR1 SGHVS and CDR2 FQNEAQ. The CDR3 spans 16 residues. The CDR3 protein is CASSLDPGQGTYEQYF. For the CDR3, the DNA is TGTGCCAGCAGCTTAGATCCGGGACAGGGAACCTACGAGCAGTACTTC.

This chain joins TRBV18 and TRBJ2-7; 8 bases match TRBD1. V trimming: 8 bases; J trimming: 5 bases; junction bases outside the gene matches: 11. The germline CDR1 and CDR2 sequences are KGHSH and LQKENI. CDR3 length: 14 amino acids. The CDR3 coding sequence is TGTGCCAGCGCTCGGACAGGGAGAATCGACGAGCAGTACTTC. Translation: CASARTGRIDEQYF.

The chain is built from TRBV7-2 and TRBJ1-5, with D maybe TRBD1 (6 bases). V lost 1 base and J lost 6, with 10 bases in between. Germline V lookup: CDR1 SGHTA, CDR2 FQGNSA. This CDR3 comprises 14 residues. The CDR3 DNA follows: TGTGCCAGCAGCTTAGGCCGAGGGGGTCAGCCCCAGCATTTT. Amino acid sequence: CASSLGRGGQPQHF. The full variable domain, rest sourced from reference TRBV7-2 and TRBJ1-5, is GAGVSQSPSNKVTEKGKDVELRCDPISGHTALYWYRQSLGQGLEFLIYFQGNSAPDKSGLPSDRFSAERTGGSVSTLTIQRTQQEDSAVYLCASSLGRGGQPQHFGDGTRLSIL.

This clone appeared a single time. The chain uses TRBV29-1 and TRBJ1-1; tentative D call: TRBD1 (5 bases). Trimming left V 4 bases short and J 8 bases short, with 14 bases between. CDR3 length: 12 amino acids. The germline CDR1 and CDR2 sequences are SQVTM and ANQGSEA. CDR3 in DNA: TGCAGCGTTGCGGGGCAGGCAAACGAAGCTTTCTTT. The encoded protein is CSVAGQANEAFF.

The chain couples TRBV19 to TRBJ2-7; 8 bases line up with TRBD2. This CDR3 is built from 14 residues. The V gene end was trimmed by 7 bases and the J gene end by 0 bases; junction bases not matched to a gene: 5. In germline, CDR1 is LNHDA, CDR2 SQIVND (reference sequence). In DNA, the CDR3 is TGTGCCAGTAATCCTAGCGGGCTCTCCTACGAGCAGTACTTC. It is translated as CASNPSGLSYEQYF.

This chain links TRBV9 with TRBJ2-1; D may be TRBD2 (5 bases). Trimming removed 0 bases at V and 3 bases at J, with 10 bases between. Germline CDR1 is SGDLS and CDR2 is YYNGEE. CDR3 length: 15 amino acids. Written as DNA, the CDR3 is TGTGCCAGCAGCGTAGCGGGGTACTACTACAATGAGCAGTTCTTC. It yields the protein CASSVAGYYYNEQFF. The whole variable domain, remainder taken from reference TRBV9 and TRBJ2-1, is DSGVTQTPKHLITATGQRVTLRCSPRSGDLSVYWYQQSLDQGLQFLIQYYNGEERAKGNILERFSAQQFPDLHSELNLSSLELGDSALYFCASSVAGYYYNEQFFGPGTRLTVL.

This chain joins TRBV2 and TRBJ2-3; TRBD2 agrees at 8 bases. The V segment lost 7 bases and the J segment 6 bases; nucleotides outside the gene matches: 6. This CDR3 is built from 13 residues. Germline V gives CDR1 SNHLY, CDR2 FYNNEI. The CDR3 protein is CASNRGGGDTQYF. For the CDR3, the DNA is TGTGCCAGCAACCGGGGCGGGGGGGATACGCAGTATTTT.

V and J are TRBV5-1 and TRBJ2-1, with TRBD2 matching 10 bases. This CDR3 contains 14 residues. CDR1 is SGHRS, CDR2 YFSETQ, per germline. V was clipped by 3 bases and J by 8 bases; unmatched bases: 5. The CDR3 region has the DNA TGCGCCAGCAGCTCCCTAGCGGGAGTGGATGAGCAGTTCTTC. It is translated as CASSSLAGVDEQFF.

J is TRBJ1-6 and V is TRBV6-1; D remains unclear. Looked up from germline, CDR1 is MNHNS and CDR2 is SASEGT. This CDR3 is 14 amino acids long. V was shortened by 7 bases and J by 6 bases, with 13 bases between the two germline ends. The CDR3 is CASTPAESNSPLHF. The DNA of the CDR3 is TGTGCCAGCACCCCGGCTGAATCTAATTCACCCCTCCACTTT.

This clone was detected a few times. The V gene is TRBV2, the J gene TRBJ1-5; D remains ambiguous. The CDR3 extends over 15 amino acids. Germline CDR1 reads SNHLY; CDR2 reads FYNNEI. Trimming removed 0 bases at V and 4 bases at J, with 10 bases between. CDR3 sequence: CASSEAQGSNQPQHF. DNA of the CDR3: TGTGCCAGCAGTGAAGCGCAAGGGTCGAATCAGCCCCAGCATTTT.